The text below deals with one T cell receptor beta chain. TCRdb processed the 5' RACE reads anew with MiXCR; each CDR3 protein has one entry. The data show over 100,000 distinct CDR3 sequences, roughly 8.9% seen once. The sample belongs to a study of T cells after yellow fever vaccination. Sequenced material: CD8+ T cells sorted from PBMCs, taken 45 days after the yellow fever booster vaccination. The receptor's source is a man aged 30-40 years who received the YFV17D yellow fever vaccine.

CDR3 nucleotide sequence: TGTGCCAGCACCGGAGCGGGGGCGGCCTACAATGAGCAGTTCTTC. Encoded protein: CASTGAGAAYNEQFF. The chain combines TRBV2 with TRBJ2-1; the match to TRBD2 covers 8 bases. Germline CDR1 and CDR2: SNHLY and FYNNEI. V lost 7 bases to trimming and J lost 2 bases; unmatched junction nucleotides: 7. The CDR3 is made up of 15 amino acids.